The 11 T cell receptor beta chains below all came from one sample that was sequenced in a study of cytomegalovirus exposure and HLA in healthy donors. Amplification used 60 Vbeta primers and 13 Jbeta primers. Produced via immunoSEQ multiplex PCR; TCRdb's table is partial and in-frame only. The sample yields roughly 220,000 clones, 82% seen once. What was sequenced was PBMCs. These receptors were taken from a woman between 40 and 50 years old in good health and CMV-seronegative.

The gene calls are TRBV7-9 and TRBJ1-3; the D is unclear. V was trimmed by 4 bases and J by 8 bases, leaving 12 bases between them. Germline V gene data show CDR1 as SEHNR and CDR2 as FQNEAQ (reference sequence). The CDR3 contains 13 residues. CDR3 coding DNA: TGTGCCAGCAGCTCAACGCGCGGGGACACCATATATTTT. Translating it yields CASSSTRGDTIYF.

This clone has just one count. This rearrangement joins TRBV4-1 to TRBJ2-7; no firm D call. The CDR3 sequence is 15 residues long. Trimming shortened V by 1 base and J by 0 bases, and 10 bases separated the two germline ends. CDR1 and CDR2 from the germline V gene are MGHRA and YSYEKL. CDR3 sequence reads: CASSQVETISYEQYF. The CDR3 nucleotides read TGCGCCAGCAGCCAAGTAGAGACAATCTCCTACGAGCAGTACTTC.

V gene TRBV14 combines with J gene TRBJ1-1; D gene unclear. The ends were cut back, 0 bases at V and 1 base at J, with 9 bases in the middle. This CDR3 spans 15 amino acids. In germline, CDR1 is SGHDN, CDR2 FVKESK. Written as DNA, the CDR3 is TGTGCCAGCAGCCAAGAGAGGTTGGCGAACACTGAAGCTTTCTTT. Protein: CASSQERLANTEAFF. The complete variable domain, with remaining parts taken from reference TRBV14 and TRBJ1-1, reads EAGVTQFPSHSVIEKGQTVTLRCDPISGHDNLYWYRRVMGKEIKFLLHFVKESKQDESGMPNNRFLAERTGGTYSTLKVQPAELEDSGVYFCASSQERLANTEAFFGQGTRLTVV.

The V and J genes are TRBV28 and TRBJ2-3; 8 bases align to TRBD1. The V segment lost 2 bases and the J segment 4 bases; nucleotides outside the gene matches: 14. The germline V gene has CDR1 MDHEN and CDR2 SYDVKM. The CDR3 has 18 residues. The DNA for the CDR3 is TGTGCCAGCAGTTTAAACCCACAGACAGGGGAATTGGCAGATACGCAGTATTTT. This codes for CASSLNPQTGELADTQYF. The full variable domain, completed using reference TRBV28 and TRBJ2-3, is DVKVTQSSRYLVKRTGEKVFLECVQDMDHENMFWYRQDPGLGLRLIYFSYDVKMKEKGDIPEGYSVSREKKERFSLILESASTNQTSMYLCASSLNPQTGELADTQYFGPGTRLTVL.

This clone was picked up one time. The junction shows a germline mismatch at one end, possibly a read error. The same CDR3 also results from other DNA sequences found in this sample. V gene TRBV25-1 combines with J gene TRBJ1-4, with TRBD1 matching 10 bases. CDR1 and CDR2 from the germline V gene are MGHDK and SYGVNS. The CDR3 length is 15 residues. The CDR3 sequence is CASSDPGTGDKKLFF. The CDR3 DNA follows: TGTGCCAGCAGTGACCCCGGGACAGGGGACAAAAAACTGTTTTTC.

Remarks on this clone: One end of the junction does not line up with germline, which may come from a read error. The rearrangement links TRBV6-5 to TRBJ2-7, with unresolved D. Germline CDR1 and CDR2: MNHEY and SVGAGI. The CDR3 spans 14 residues. The DNA for the CDR3 is TGTGCCAGCATGTTCAGGTCATCCTCCCACGAGCAGTACTTC. Protein product: CASMFRSSSHEQYF.

The gene calls are TRBV12-5 and TRBJ2-3; 10 bases agree with TRBD1. V was clipped by 6 bases and J by 3 bases; unmatched bases: 9. This CDR3 spans 16 amino acids. CDR1 and CDR2 (germline): LGHNT, FRNRAP. CDR3 protein: CASGPPPGQGTDTQYF. The CDR3, as DNA: TGTGCTAGTGGCCCCCCCCCGGGACAGGGGACAGATACGCAGTATTTT.

The chain employs TRBV10-1 and TRBJ2-5; 10 nucleotides line up with TRBD2. V shed 0 bases, J shed 7 bases, and the junction held 8 bases outside the gene matches. Looked up from germline, CDR1 is WNHNN and CDR2 is SYGVQD (reference sequence). This CDR3 contains 16 residues. This CDR3 reads CASSESPTSGMATQYF. In nucleotides, the CDR3 is TGCGCCAGCAGTGAGTCCCCAACTAGCGGGATGGCGACCCAGTACTTC.

This chain joins TRBV10-3 and TRBJ2-7; 7 positions match TRBD1. J gave up 0 bases and V 5 bases, and 4 bases lay outside the gene matches. In germline, CDR1 is ENHRY, CDR2 SYGVKD. The CDR3 spans 14 residues. This CDR3 reads CAISPGTVSYEQYF. In nucleotides, the CDR3 is TGTGCCATCAGTCCCGGGACAGTCTCCTACGAGCAGTACTTC.

This chain connects TRBV6-6 to TRBJ1-5; the D is unclear. Deletions cut 2 bases from V and 7 bases from J, with 9 bases between. The CDR3 loop spans 13 amino acids. Germline loops: CDR1 MNHNY, CDR2 SVGAGI (reference sequence). The CDR3 bases are TGTGCCAGCAGTTACGGGGAGGAACAGCCCCAGCATTTT. Its translation: CASSYGEEQPQHF.

V gene TRBV6-5 combines with J gene TRBJ1-5; 7 nucleotides align to TRBD1. Germline CDR1 MNHEY, CDR2 SVGAGI. CDR3 length equals 14 residues. The J segment lost 4 bases and the V segment lost 2 bases, leaving 2 bases of the junction unmatched. The CDR3 region is CASSYGGQNQPQHF. The CDR3 nucleotides are TGTGCCAGCAGTTACGGGGGACAGAATCAGCCCCAGCATTTT.